The text below deals with one T cell receptor beta chain. This record comes from a study of blood T cell repertoires in COVID-19. Study overall: Nucleic acid was either cDNA or gDNA, and it came from T cells, B-cell-depleted T cells, or PBMCs.

Original analysis: From reference gene primer amplification, estimates of nucleated cell counts were derived. Measured with immunoSEQ multiplex PCR; TCRdb has only the in-frame clones, and not every one. The D gene and trimming were derived from the DNA, and the V and J assignments and clone size from that table. The sample lists about 68,000 clones, 86% occurring once. Trimming removed 5 bases from V and 7 bases from J, with 13 bases in between. There are 12 residues in the CDR3. The germline V gene has CDR1 SGHRS and CDR2 YFSETQ. Sequenced material: peripheral blood. This sequence was found in a man aged 30 to 45 with acute or convalescent COVID-19. The V and J genes are TRBV5-1 and TRBJ2-7, with D unclear. The CDR3: CASSDSYWEQYF. CDR3 nucleotides: TGCGCCAGCAGTGACTCATATTGGGAGCAGTACTTC.